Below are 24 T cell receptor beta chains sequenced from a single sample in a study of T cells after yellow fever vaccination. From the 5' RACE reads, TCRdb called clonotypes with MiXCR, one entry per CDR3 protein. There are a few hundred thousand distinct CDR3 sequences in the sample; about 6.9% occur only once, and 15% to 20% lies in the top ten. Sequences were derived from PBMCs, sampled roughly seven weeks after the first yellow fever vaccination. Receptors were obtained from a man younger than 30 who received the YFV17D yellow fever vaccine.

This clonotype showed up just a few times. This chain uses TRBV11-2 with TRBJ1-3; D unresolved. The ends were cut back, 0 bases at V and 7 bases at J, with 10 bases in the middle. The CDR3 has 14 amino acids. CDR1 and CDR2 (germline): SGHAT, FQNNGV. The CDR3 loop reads CASSLERFRNTIYF. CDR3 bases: TGTGCCAGCAGCTTAGAACGGTTTCGGAACACCATATATTTT. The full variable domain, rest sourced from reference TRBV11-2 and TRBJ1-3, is EAGVAQSPRYKIIEKRQSVAFWCNPISGHATLYWYQQILGQGPKLLIQFQNNGVVDDSQLPKDRFSAERLKGVDSTLKIQPAKLEDSAVYLCASSLERFRNTIYFGEGSWLTVV.

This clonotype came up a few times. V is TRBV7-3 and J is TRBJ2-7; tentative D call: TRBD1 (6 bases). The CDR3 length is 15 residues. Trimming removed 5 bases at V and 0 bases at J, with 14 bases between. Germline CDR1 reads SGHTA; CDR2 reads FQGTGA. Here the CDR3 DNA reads TGTGCCAGCAGCCGCAGGGGCCGACCCTCCTACGAGCAGTACTTC. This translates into CASSRRGRPSYEQYF. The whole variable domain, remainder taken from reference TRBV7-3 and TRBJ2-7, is GAGVSQTPSNKVTEKGKYVELRCDPISGHTALYWYRQSLGQGPEFLIYFQGTGAADDSGLPNDRFFAVRPEGSVSTLKIQRTERGDSAVYLCASSRRGRPSYEQYFGPGTRLTVT.

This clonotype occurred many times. The CDR3 protein is CASADAGQSYEQYF. The CDR3 nucleotides read TGCGCCAGCGCTGACGCGGGACAGTCTTACGAGCAGTACTTC. The rearrangement links TRBV5-1 to TRBJ2-7; TRBD1 might be the D (7 bases). The CDR3 spans 14 residues. Per germline, CDR1 SGHRS and CDR2 YFSETQ. With 7 bases removed from V and 4 bases from J, the gap between germline ends came to 18 bases.

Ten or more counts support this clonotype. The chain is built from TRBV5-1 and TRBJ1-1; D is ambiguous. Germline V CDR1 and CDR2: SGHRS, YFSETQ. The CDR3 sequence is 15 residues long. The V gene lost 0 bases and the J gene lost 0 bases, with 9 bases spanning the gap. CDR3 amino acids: CASSLAADMNTEAFF. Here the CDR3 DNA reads TGCGCCAGCAGCTTGGCAGCAGACATGAACACTGAAGCTTTCTTT.

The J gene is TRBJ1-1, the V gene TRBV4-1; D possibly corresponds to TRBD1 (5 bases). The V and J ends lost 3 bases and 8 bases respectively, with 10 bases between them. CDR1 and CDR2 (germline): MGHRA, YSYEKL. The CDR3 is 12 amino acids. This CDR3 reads CASSQSQGEAFF. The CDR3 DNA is TGCGCCAGCAGCCAGTCCCAGGGAGAAGCTTTCTTT.

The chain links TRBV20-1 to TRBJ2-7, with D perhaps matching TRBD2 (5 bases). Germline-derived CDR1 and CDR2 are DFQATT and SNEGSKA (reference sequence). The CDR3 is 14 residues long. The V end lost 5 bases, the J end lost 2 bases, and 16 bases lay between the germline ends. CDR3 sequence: CSARGWVRAYEQYF. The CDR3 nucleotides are TGCAGTGCTCGCGGGTGGGTGCGGGCCTACGAGCAGTACTTC.

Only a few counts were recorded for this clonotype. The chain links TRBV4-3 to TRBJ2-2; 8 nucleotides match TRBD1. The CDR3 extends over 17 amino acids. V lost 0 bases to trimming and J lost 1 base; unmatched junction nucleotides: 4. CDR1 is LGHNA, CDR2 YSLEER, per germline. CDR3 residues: CASSQDLGTGNTGELFF. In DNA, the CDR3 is TGCGCCAGCAGCCAAGACCTGGGGACAGGGAACACCGGGGAGCTGTTTTTT.

CDR3 loop: CATSGAASGGTSTDTQYF. The CDR3 nucleotides read TGTGCCACCAGTGGCGCGGCTAGCGGGGGGACTAGCACAGATACGCAGTATTTT. J is TRBJ2-3 and V is TRBV24-1, with 11 bases lining up with TRBD2. V shed 5 bases and J 0 bases; nucleotides not matched to a gene: 9. Germline loops: CDR1 KGHDR, CDR2 SFDVKD. The CDR3 runs to 18 residues.

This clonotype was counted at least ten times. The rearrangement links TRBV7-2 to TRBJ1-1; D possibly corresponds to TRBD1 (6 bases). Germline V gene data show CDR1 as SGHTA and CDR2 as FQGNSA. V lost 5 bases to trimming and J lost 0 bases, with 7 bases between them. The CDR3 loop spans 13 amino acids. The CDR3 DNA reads TGTGCCAGCAGCCGACAGGTGAACACTGAAGCTTTCTTT. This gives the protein CASSRQVNTEAFF.

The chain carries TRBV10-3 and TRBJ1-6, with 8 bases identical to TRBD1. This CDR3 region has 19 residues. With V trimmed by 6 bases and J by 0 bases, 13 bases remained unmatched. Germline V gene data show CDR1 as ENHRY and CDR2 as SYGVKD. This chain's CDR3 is CAISGTGTGVRSYNSPLHF. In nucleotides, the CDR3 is TGTGCCATCAGCGGAACCGGGACAGGAGTTCGCTCCTATAATTCACCCCTCCACTTT.

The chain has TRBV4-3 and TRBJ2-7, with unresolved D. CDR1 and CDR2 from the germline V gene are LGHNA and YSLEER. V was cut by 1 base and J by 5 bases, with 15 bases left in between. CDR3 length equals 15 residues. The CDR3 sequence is CASSQAIVRAHEQYF. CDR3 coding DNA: TGCGCCAGCAGCCAAGCAATCGTTAGGGCCCACGAGCAGTACTTC.

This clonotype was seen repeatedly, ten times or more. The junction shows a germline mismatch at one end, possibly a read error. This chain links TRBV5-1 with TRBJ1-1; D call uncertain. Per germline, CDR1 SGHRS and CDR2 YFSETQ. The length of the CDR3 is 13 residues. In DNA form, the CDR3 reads TGTGCCAGCAGTTTACGACAGAACACTGAAGCTTTCTTT. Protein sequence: CASSLRQNTEAFF. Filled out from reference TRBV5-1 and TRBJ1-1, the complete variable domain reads KAGVTQTPRYLIKTRGQQVTLSCSPISGHRSVSWYQQTPGQGLQFLFEYFSETQRNKGNFPGRFSGRQFSNSRSEMNVSTLELGDSALYLCASSLRQNTEAFFGQGTRLTVV.

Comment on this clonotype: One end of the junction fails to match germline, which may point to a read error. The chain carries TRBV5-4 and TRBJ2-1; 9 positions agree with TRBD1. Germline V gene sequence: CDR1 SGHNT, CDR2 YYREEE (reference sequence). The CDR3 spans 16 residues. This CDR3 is CDSSLPGTGLDNEQFF. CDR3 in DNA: TGTGACAGCAGCTTGCCTGGGACAGGGCTAGACAATGAGCAGTTCTTC.

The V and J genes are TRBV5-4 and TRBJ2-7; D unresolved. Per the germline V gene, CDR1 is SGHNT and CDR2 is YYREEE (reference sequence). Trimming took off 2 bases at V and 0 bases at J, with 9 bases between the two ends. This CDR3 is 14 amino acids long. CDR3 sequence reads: CASSLGVGSYEQYF. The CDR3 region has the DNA TGTGCCAGCAGCTTAGGAGTCGGCTCCTACGAGCAGTACTTC.

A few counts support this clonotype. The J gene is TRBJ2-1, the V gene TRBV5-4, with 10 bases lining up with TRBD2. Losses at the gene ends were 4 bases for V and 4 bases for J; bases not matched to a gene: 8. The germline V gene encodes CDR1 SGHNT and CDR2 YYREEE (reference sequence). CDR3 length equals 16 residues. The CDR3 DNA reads TGTGCCAGCAGCGACGCGCTAGCGGGGGATTACAATGAGCAGTTCTTC. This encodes CASSDALAGDYNEQFF.

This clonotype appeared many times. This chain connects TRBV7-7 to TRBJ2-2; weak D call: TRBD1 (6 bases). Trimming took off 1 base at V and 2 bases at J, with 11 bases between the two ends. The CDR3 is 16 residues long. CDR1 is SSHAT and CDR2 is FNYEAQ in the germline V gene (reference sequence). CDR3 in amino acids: CASSLEGRGNTGELFF. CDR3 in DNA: TGTGCCAGCAGCTTAGAAGGCAGGGGTAACACCGGGGAGCTGTTTTTT.

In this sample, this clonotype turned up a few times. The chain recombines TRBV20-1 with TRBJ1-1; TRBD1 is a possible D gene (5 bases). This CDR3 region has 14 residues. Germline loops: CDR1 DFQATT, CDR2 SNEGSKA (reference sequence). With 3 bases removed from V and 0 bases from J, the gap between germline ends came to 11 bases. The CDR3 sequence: CSARGGSMNTEAFF. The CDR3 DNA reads TGCAGTGCTAGGGGGGGGAGCATGAACACTGAAGCTTTCTTT.

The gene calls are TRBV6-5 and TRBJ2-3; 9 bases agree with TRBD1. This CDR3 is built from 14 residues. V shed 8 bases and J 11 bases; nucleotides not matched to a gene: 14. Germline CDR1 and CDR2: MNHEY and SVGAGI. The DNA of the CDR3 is TGTGCCAGCGGACTCACCGGGACAGGGAGTGGGCAGTATTTT. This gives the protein CASGLTGTGSGQYF.

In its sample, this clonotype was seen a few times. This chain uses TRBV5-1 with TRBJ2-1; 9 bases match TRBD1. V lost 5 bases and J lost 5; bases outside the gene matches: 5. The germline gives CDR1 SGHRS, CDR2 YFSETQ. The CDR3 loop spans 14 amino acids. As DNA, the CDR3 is TGCGCCAGCAGTTGGGGACAGGGAAACAATGAGCAGTTCTTC. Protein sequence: CASSWGQGNNEQFF.

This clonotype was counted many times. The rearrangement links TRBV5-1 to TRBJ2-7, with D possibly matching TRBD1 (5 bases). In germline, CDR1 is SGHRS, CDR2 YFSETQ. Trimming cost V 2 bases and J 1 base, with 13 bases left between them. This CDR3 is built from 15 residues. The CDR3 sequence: CASSFFRDASYEQYF. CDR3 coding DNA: TGCGCCAGCAGCTTTTTCAGGGATGCATCCTACGAGCAGTACTTC.

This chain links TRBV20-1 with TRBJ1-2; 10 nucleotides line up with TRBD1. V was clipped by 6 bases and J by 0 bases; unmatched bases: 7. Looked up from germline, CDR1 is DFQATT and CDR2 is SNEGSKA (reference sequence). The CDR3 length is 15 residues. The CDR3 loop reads CSATDRGSSNYGYTF. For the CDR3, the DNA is TGCAGTGCAACGGACAGGGGGTCCTCTAACTATGGCTACACCTTC.

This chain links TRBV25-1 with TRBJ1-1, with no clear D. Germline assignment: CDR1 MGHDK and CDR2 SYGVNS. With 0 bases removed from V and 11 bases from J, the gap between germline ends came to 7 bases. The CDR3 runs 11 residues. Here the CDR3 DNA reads TGTGCCAGCAGTGAATATCACGTGGCTTTCTTT. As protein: CASSEYHVAFF.

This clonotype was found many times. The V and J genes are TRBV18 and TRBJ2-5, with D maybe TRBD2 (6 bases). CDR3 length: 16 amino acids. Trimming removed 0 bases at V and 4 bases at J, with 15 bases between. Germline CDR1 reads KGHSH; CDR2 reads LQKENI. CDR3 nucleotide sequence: TGTGCCAGCTCACCACCAAGGGGCGGAGGGCCAGAGACCCAGTACTTC. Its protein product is CASSPPRGGGPETQYF. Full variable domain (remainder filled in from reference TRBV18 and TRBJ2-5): NAGVMQNPRHLVRRRGQEARLRCSPMKGHSHVYWYRQLPEEGLKFMVYLQKENIIDESGMPKERFSAEFPKEGPSILRIQQVVRGDSAAYFCASSPPRGGGPETQYFGPGTRLLVL.

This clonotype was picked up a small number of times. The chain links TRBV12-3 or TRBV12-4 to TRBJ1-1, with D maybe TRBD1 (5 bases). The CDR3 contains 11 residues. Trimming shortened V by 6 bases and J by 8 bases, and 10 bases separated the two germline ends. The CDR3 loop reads CASSHRTEAFF. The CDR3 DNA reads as TGTGCCAGCAGCCACAGGACAGAAGCTTTCTTT.